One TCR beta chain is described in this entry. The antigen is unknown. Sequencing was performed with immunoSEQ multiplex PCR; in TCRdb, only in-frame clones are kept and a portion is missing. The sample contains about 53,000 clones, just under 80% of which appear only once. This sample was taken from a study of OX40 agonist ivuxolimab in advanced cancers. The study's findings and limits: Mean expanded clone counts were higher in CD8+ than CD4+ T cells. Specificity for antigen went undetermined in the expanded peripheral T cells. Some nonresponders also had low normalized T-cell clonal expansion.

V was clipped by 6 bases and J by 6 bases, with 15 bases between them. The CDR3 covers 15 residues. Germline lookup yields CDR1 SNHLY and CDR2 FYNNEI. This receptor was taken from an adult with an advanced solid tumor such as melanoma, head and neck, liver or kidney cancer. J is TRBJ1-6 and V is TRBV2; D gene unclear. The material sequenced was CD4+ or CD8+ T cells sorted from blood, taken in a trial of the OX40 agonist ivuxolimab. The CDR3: CASRSTPGGNSPLHF. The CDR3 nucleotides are TGTGCCAGCAGGAGTACCCCAGGTGGTAATTCACCCCTCCACTTT.